These 12 T cell receptor beta chains originate from one sample sequenced in a study of human T cells and chemical hapten exposure. Time point indicated: patch test 1, 2 weeks after DPC sensitization. Treatment given: therapeutic diphenylcyclopropenone sensitization with weekly scalp DPC. TCRdb recomputed calls from the RACE reads with MiXCR, one row per CDR3 protein. The table includes 84,000 or so distinct CDR3 sequences, 8% to 11% detected once. The specimen was whole blood, collected in connection with sensitization to the hapten diphenylcyclopropenone (DPC). These receptors were collected from a man aged 35 to 55 with alopecia areata. Some clones in this sample may be carry-over from other donors' samples.

This clonotype appeared many times. The gene calls are TRBV25-1 and TRBJ2-7; D may be TRBD2 (5 bases). Germline V gene sequence: CDR1 MGHDK, CDR2 SYGVNS. This CDR3 comprises 14 residues. V was shortened by 2 bases and J by 2 bases, with 10 bases between the two germline ends. CDR3 coding DNA: TGTGCCAGCAGTGAAACCGGGGTCCCCTACGAGCAGTACGTC. The encoded protein is CASSETGVPYEQYV.

The chain uses TRBV20-1 and TRBJ2-1, with 7 positions matching TRBD2. This CDR3 has 13 residues. With V trimmed by 2 bases and J by 9 bases, 7 bases remained unmatched. CDR1 is DFQATT, CDR2 SNEGSKA, per germline (reference sequence). CDR3 DNA: TGCAGTGCTAGACGACTAGCTCTTGGTGAGCAGTTCTTC. Amino acids: CSARRLALGEQFF.

This clonotype has a handful of counts. This sequence joins TRBV20-1 and TRBJ2-3; 11 bases are shared with TRBD2. Germline V gene sequence: CDR1 DFQATT, CDR2 SNEGSKA (reference sequence). The V segment lost 6 bases and the J segment 4 bases; nucleotides outside the gene matches: 12. This CDR3 is 16 amino acids long. CDR3 sequence: CSATALNSGRADTQYF. The CDR3, as DNA: TGCAGTGCAACGGCACTCAATAGCGGGAGGGCAGATACGCAGTATTTT.

This clonotype showed up many times. V and J are TRBV4-2 and TRBJ1-3, with D possibly being TRBD1 (6 bases). Deletions cut 1 base from V and 2 bases from J, with 18 bases between. The CDR3 has 18 amino acids. Germline values: CDR1 LGHNA, CDR2 YNFKEQ. CDR3 amino acids: CASSQAQGGPLPGNTIYF. The CDR3 DNA reads TGTGCCAGCAGCCAAGCCCAAGGGGGGCCCTTGCCTGGAAACACCATATATTTT.

The chain carries TRBV11-2 and TRBJ2-1, with D perhaps TRBD1 (5 bases). Trimming took 1 base from V and 7 from J, leaving 11 bases between them. Germline V gene data show CDR1 as SGHAT and CDR2 as FQNNGV. The CDR3 spans 14 residues. The CDR3 nucleotides are TGTGCCAGCAGCTTAGGCAACAGGAAAAATGAGCAGTTCTTC. Protein product: CASSLGNRKNEQFF.

The genes are TRBV20-1 and TRBJ2-1; 7 bases are a match to TRBD2. Germline assignment: CDR1 DFQATT and CDR2 SNEGSKA (reference sequence). The CDR3 is 15 residues long. V dropped 3 bases and J dropped 3; count of bases not matched to a gene: 8. CDR3: CSASNLAARYNEQFF. Written as DNA, the CDR3 is TGCAGTGCTAGCAATCTAGCGGCCCGCTACAATGAGCAGTTCTTC.

This clonotype was counted only a few times. V gene TRBV28 combines with J gene TRBJ2-7; the D is unclear. The CDR3 runs 14 residues. V lost 1 base and J 3 bases, leaving 10 bases between the germline ends. In germline, CDR1 is MDHEN, CDR2 SYDVKM. In DNA, the CDR3 is TGTGCCAGCAGTTTATTCCAGCGTCACTACGAGCAGTACTTC. Translating gives CASSLFQRHYEQYF.

This clonotype was seen a few times. The chain has TRBV5-1 and TRBJ2-5; no definite D call. CDR1 and CDR2 from the germline V gene are SGHRS and YFSETQ. The CDR3 extends over 12 amino acids. Trimming left V 4 bases short and J 0 bases short, with 4 bases between. CDR3 coding DNA: TGCGCCAGCAGCGAGAACCAAGAGACCCAGTACTTC. It translates to CASSENQETQYF.

This clonotype turned up a few times. V usage is TRBV6-2 or TRBV6-3 and J usage is TRBJ1-5; tentatively, D is TRBD1 (5 bases). The V gene lost 2 bases and the J gene lost 1 base, with 15 bases spanning the gap. Germline CDR1 and CDR2: MNHEY and SVGEGT. CDR3 length: 17 residues. CDR3 sequence: CASSYPGGTVSNQPQHF. CDR3 coding DNA: TGTGCCAGCAGTTACCCTGGGGGAACGGTGAGCAATCAGCCCCAGCATTTT.

This chain joins TRBV5-1 and TRBJ2-3; 10 bases align to TRBD2. Germline V gene lookup returns CDR1 SGHRS and CDR2 YFSETQ. The V and J ends lost 8 bases and 6 bases, in that order; junction bases with no gene match: 12. The CDR3 length is 15 residues. CDR3 nucleotide sequence: TGCGCCAGAAGATCGAGCGGGAGGGCCTTGGATACGCAGTATTTT. It is translated as CARRSSGRALDTQYF.

This clonotype was detected many times. The chain employs TRBV6-2 or TRBV6-3 and TRBJ2-7, with TRBD1 identical over 9 bases. The CDR3 is 15 residues long. Trimming at V came to 0 bases and at J to 5 bases, leaving 5 bases not matched to a gene. Germline V gene sequence: CDR1 MNHEY, CDR2 SVGEGT. Here the CDR3 reads CASSYSGQGHHEQYF. For the CDR3, the DNA is TGTGCCAGCAGTTACTCCGGACAGGGGCACCACGAGCAGTACTTC.

The chain employs TRBV14 and TRBJ1-5; D uncertain. The ends were cut back, 1 base at V and 7 bases at J, with 5 bases in the middle. This CDR3 region has 12 residues. Germline CDR1 and CDR2: SGHDN and FVKESK. The CDR3: CASSQGVQPQHF. CDR3 bases: TGTGCCAGCAGCCAAGGGGTGCAGCCCCAGCATTTT. The variable domain in full, with the rest retrieved from reference TRBV14 and TRBJ1-5, is EAGVTQFPSHSVIEKGQTVTLRCDPISGHDNLYWYRRVMGKEIKFLLHFVKESKQDESGMPNNRFLAERTGGTYSTLKVQPAELEDSGVYFCASSQGVQPQHFGDGTRLSIL.